This TCR beta chain was profiled in a study of T cells in localized non-small cell lung cancer. Here immunoSEQ multiplex PCR was the method, and the copy in TCRdb shows in-frame clones only, minus some. The sample has tens of thousands of clones, about 90% seen once. V shed 4 bases and J shed 1 base, with 18 bases lying between them. From germline, CDR1 is SGHRS and CDR2 YFSETQ. The CDR3 runs 17 residues. Notes on the study in general: Appearing in adjacent lung were a median about 50 of the top 100 tumor clones. Adjacent uninvolved lung had the highest clonality, suggesting focused antigen responses. Longer overall survival was linked to higher blood T cell density.

With regard to this clone: The antigen is not known.

Material: peripheral blood, obtained before any cancer treatment. The rearrangement joins TRBV5-1 to TRBJ1-3; D is possibly TRBD1 (5 bases). The clonotype originates from a man between 40 and 70 years old with stage I lung adenocarcinoma. The DNA for the CDR3 is TGCGCCAGCAGCCGTGGACAACCGGGGGATTCTGGAAACACCATATATTTT. The encoded protein is CASSRGQPGDSGNTIYF.